These 26 T cell receptor beta chains were all obtained from the same sample, sequenced in a study of CD8 T cells in acute hepatitis C reinfection. Sequencing used immunoSEQ multiplex PCR; TCRdb keeps in-frame clones, though not all of them. The data show more than 35,000 clones, about 86% seen once. The time point here: naive CD8 control sorted from an acute-time-point sample. Sequencing was done on a sample of naive CD8+ T cells from PBMCs. Source of these receptors: a young man with chronic hepatitis C.

The chain has TRBV19 and TRBJ1-1, with a tentative D call TRBD1 (6 bases). The CDR3 spans 17 residues. Germline values: CDR1 LNHDA, CDR2 SQIVND (reference sequence). Trimming shortened V by 3 bases and J by 5 bases, and 22 bases separated the two germline ends. CDR3 bases: TGTGCCAGTAGTATCCCGCAGGGGTCGGCCATCGGGACTGAAGCTTTCTTT. Amino acid sequence: CASSIPQGSAIGTEAFF.

The chain has TRBV9 and TRBJ1-6, with 8 positions matching TRBD1. Losses at the gene ends were 4 bases for V and 9 bases for J; bases not matched to a gene: 15. The CDR3 consists of 17 residues. Germline V gene lookup returns CDR1 SGDLS and CDR2 YYNGEE. The CDR3 DNA sequence: TGTGCCAGCAGCCAACAGCGAACACAGGGGGTAATTTCACCCCTCCACTTT. It yields the protein CASSQQRTQGVISPLHF.

The rearrangement uses TRBV25-1 and TRBJ1-2; D is ambiguous. CDR3 length equals 15 residues. Germline CDR1 reads MGHDK; CDR2 reads SYGVNS. Trimming removed 1 base from V and 4 bases from J, with 13 bases in between. The CDR3, as DNA: TGTGCCAGCAGTGAATTCCCCGATTCTGGCTATGGCTACACCTTC. Residues: CASSEFPDSGYGYTF.

This clone was seen a single time. The rearrangement uses TRBV30 and TRBJ2-7; possible D gene TRBD1, 6 bases. The CDR3 sequence is 13 residues long. Germline lookup yields CDR1 GTSNPN and CDR2 SVGIG (reference sequence). V lost 2 bases and J lost 4, with 12 bases in between. CDR3 DNA: TGTGCCTGGAGTAACAGGGTTTCTTACGAGCAGTACTTC. It encodes CAWSNRVSYEQYF.

The chain joins TRBV5-1 to TRBJ2-3; D is possibly TRBD1 (5 bases). The CDR3 is made up of 15 amino acids. Trimming cost V 3 bases and J 3 bases, with 14 bases left between them. Germline loops: CDR1 SGHRS, CDR2 YFSETQ. The CDR3 coding sequence is TGCGCCAGCAGCTCTGACAGTTTAGGGACAGATACGCAGTATTTT. Its protein is CASSSDSLGTDTQYF.

This clone was counted a single time. The chain has TRBV5-6 and TRBJ2-5; TRBD2 might be the D (5 bases). CDR3 size: 14 residues. CDR1 and CDR2 from the germline V gene are SGHDT and YYEEEE. V was shortened by 0 bases and J by 5 bases, with 11 bases between the two germline ends. CDR3 in amino acids: CASSLAAGEETQYF. DNA for the CDR3: TGTGCCAGCAGCTTGGCCGCCGGGGAGGAGACCCAGTACTTC.

The genes are TRBV5-6 and TRBJ2-5; 10 nucleotides line up with TRBD1. V trimming: 4 bases; J trimming: 5 bases; junction bases outside the gene matches: 8. The CDR3 is made up of 15 amino acids. Looked up from germline, CDR1 is SGHDT and CDR2 is YYEEEE. The CDR3 DNA sequence: TGTGCCAGCAGCAGCCTAGGGACAGGGGATGAGACCCAGTACTTC. This codes for CASSSLGTGDETQYF. Full variable domain (remainder filled in from reference TRBV5-6 and TRBJ2-5): DAGVTQSPTHLIKTRGQQVTLRCSPKSGHDTVSWYQQALGQGPQFIFQYYEEEERQRGNFPDRFSGHQFPNYSSELNVNALLLGDSALYLCASSSLGTGDETQYFGPGTRLLVL.

The chain carries TRBV19 and TRBJ2-1; TRBD1 might be the D (6 bases). The V end was cut by 2 bases, the J end by 7 bases, with 12 bases between. The CDR3 runs 14 residues. Germline V CDR1 and CDR2: LNHDA, SQIVND (reference sequence). The CDR3 nucleotides are TGTGCCAGTAGTATATTGCAGGGGTGGAATGAGCAGTTCTTC. Its translation is CASSILQGWNEQFF.

The rearrangement links TRBV5-1 to TRBJ1-1; D perhaps matches TRBD1 (6 bases). Trimming removed 4 bases at V and 1 base at J, with 14 bases between. Germline V gives CDR1 SGHRS, CDR2 YFSETQ. The CDR3 has 15 residues. The CDR3 coding sequence is TGCGCCAGCAGCGCCCACAGGACAGAGAACACTGAAGCTTTCTTT. It yields the protein CASSAHRTENTEAFF.

The V gene is TRBV27, the J gene TRBJ2-2; 10 positions agree with TRBD2. V lost 4 bases, J lost 2 bases, and 4 bases stayed unmatched. CDR1 is MNHEY, CDR2 SMNVEV, per germline (reference sequence). The CDR3 extends over 16 amino acids. The CDR3 reads CASSYSGRVNTGELFF. As DNA, the CDR3 is TGTGCCAGCAGTTACAGCGGGAGGGTTAACACCGGGGAGCTGTTTTTT.

The V call is TRBV5-5, the J call TRBJ2-7; possibly TRBD1 or TRBD2 for D (5 bases each). Germline V gene sequence: CDR1 SGHKS, CDR2 YYEKEE (reference sequence). The CDR3 contains 19 residues. The V and J ends lost 1 base and 6 bases respectively, with 29 bases between them. Here the CDR3 reads CASSLRFGASPAGGGEQYF. CDR3 DNA: TGTGCCAGCAGCTTGCGGTTCGGGGCTTCCCCCGCAGGTGGCGGCGAGCAGTACTTC.

The CDR3 coding sequence is TGTGCCAGCAGTTTATCGTGGCATTACGAGCAGTACTTC. Translation: CASSLSWHYEQYF. This chain connects TRBV27 to TRBJ2-7; D is uncertain. The CDR3 contains 13 residues. Germline CDR1 and CDR2: MNHEY and SMNVEV (reference sequence). V was pared by 0 bases and J by 4 bases, with 7 bases between.

V usage is TRBV6-5 and J usage is TRBJ2-7; TRBD2 aligns across 10 bases. Germline V gene sequence: CDR1 MNHEY, CDR2 SVGAGI. V lost 6 bases and J lost 3; bases outside the gene matches: 5. This CDR3 spans 14 amino acids. Here the CDR3 DNA reads TGTGCCAGCAGCCACAGGACTAGCGGCTACGAGCAGTACTTC. This sequence encodes CASSHRTSGYEQYF.

V usage is TRBV27 and J usage is TRBJ2-5, with a weak D call TRBD1 (6 bases). Germline V gene lookup returns CDR1 MNHEY and CDR2 SMNVEV (reference sequence). Trimming removed 7 bases at V and 1 base at J, with 22 bases between. The CDR3 has 17 amino acids. CDR3 in amino acids: CASKFSPGRGGQETQYF. CDR3 nucleotides: TGTGCCAGCAAGTTTTCGCCAGGCAGGGGCGGCCAAGAGACCCAGTACTTC.

This chain joins TRBV9 and TRBJ2-4, with TRBD2 identical over 11 bases. Looked up from germline, CDR1 is SGDLS and CDR2 is YYNGEE. The CDR3 runs 19 residues. Germline trimming cut 3 bases from V and 1 base from J; bases unmatched to any gene: 12. CDR3 sequence reads: CASSGATSGGRGAKNIQYF. The CDR3 DNA is TGTGCCAGCAGCGGAGCTACTAGCGGGGGAAGGGGGGCCAAAAACATTCAGTACTTC.

V is TRBV30 and J is TRBJ2-1; 8 bases agree with TRBD1. After removal of 5 bases from V and 3 bases from J, the junction contained 3 bases not matched to a gene. CDR1 and CDR2 from the germline V gene are GTSNPN and SVGIG (reference sequence). CDR3 length equals 13 residues. The CDR3 spells CAWDRGDYNEQFF. The CDR3 nucleotides read TGTGCCTGGGACAGGGGAGACTACAATGAGCAGTTCTTC.

The rearrangement links TRBV4-3 to TRBJ2-3, with 8 bases aligning to TRBD2. Germline V gene lookup returns CDR1 LGHNA and CDR2 YSLEER. V trimming: 2 bases; J trimming: 3 bases; junction bases outside the gene matches: 7. This CDR3 contains 16 residues. This CDR3 reads CASSQSSGTSTDTQYF. CDR3 nucleotide sequence: TGCGCCAGCAGCCAATCATCCGGGACTAGTACAGATACGCAGTATTTT.

The chain carries TRBV10-3 and TRBJ1-1; D remains unclear. V lost 0 bases and J 2 bases, leaving 16 bases between the germline ends. This CDR3 comprises 17 residues. Germline lookup yields CDR1 ENHRY and CDR2 SYGVKD. In DNA form, the CDR3 reads TGTGCCATCAGTGAGTCAGGAGGGAGGAGGTCCAACACTGAAGCTTTCTTT. As protein: CAISESGGRRSNTEAFF.

The chain couples TRBV30 to TRBJ2-7, with D maybe TRBD1 (5 bases). Germline V CDR1 and CDR2: GTSNPN, SVGIG (reference sequence). The V gene lost 1 base and the J gene lost 6 bases, with 16 bases spanning the gap. The CDR3 extends over 14 amino acids. This chain's CDR3 is CAWSAVAGWPEQYF. The CDR3 DNA follows: TGTGCCTGGAGTGCAGTGGCAGGGTGGCCCGAGCAGTACTTC.

This chain joins TRBV30 and TRBJ2-3; D ambiguous. Germline values: CDR1 GTSNPN, CDR2 SVGIG (reference sequence). Trimming stripped 3 bases from V and 2 bases from J, with 9 bases between. The CDR3 is made up of 13 amino acids. CDR3 sequence (DNA): TGTGCCTGGAGCGGTCAAGACACAGATACGCAGTATTTT. As protein: CAWSGQDTDTQYF. Full variable domain (remainder filled in from reference TRBV30 and TRBJ2-3): SQTIHQWPATLVQPVGSPLSLECTVEGTSNPNLYWYRQAAGRGLQLLFYSVGIGQISSEVPQNLSASRPQDRQFILSSKKLLLSDSGFYLCAWSGQDTDTQYFGPGTRLTVL.

The chain employs TRBV5-6 and TRBJ2-5; D may match TRBD1 or TRBD2 (5 bases each). This CDR3 spans 16 amino acids. Trimming took 3 bases from V and 3 from J, leaving 18 bases between them. Germline values: CDR1 SGHDT, CDR2 YYEEEE. The CDR3 protein is CASSSTEWGLKETQYF. As DNA, the CDR3 is TGTGCCAGCAGCTCCACCGAGTGGGGGTTAAAAGAGACCCAGTACTTC.

The rearrangement links TRBV7-9 to TRBJ2-5; 10 bases match TRBD2. This CDR3 contains 15 residues. J gave up 2 bases and V 2 bases, and 2 bases lay outside the gene matches. Germline V lookup: CDR1 SEHNR, CDR2 FQNEAQ (reference sequence). The CDR3 DNA reads as TGTGCCAGCAGCTTAAAAGCGGGAGGGCAAGAGACCCAGTACTTC. Translating gives CASSLKAGGQETQYF.

This chain links TRBV4-1 with TRBJ2-1; D call uncertain. The germline gives CDR1 MGHRA, CDR2 YSYEKL. The CDR3 spans 15 residues. The ends were cut back, 4 bases at V and 9 bases at J, with 19 bases in the middle. CDR3 sequence reads: CASSLSESFSGEQFF. In nucleotides, the CDR3 is TGCGCCAGCAGCCTCAGCGAATCGTTCTCCGGTGAGCAGTTCTTC.

The CDR3 loop reads CASSLTGIADRGTGELFF. CDR3 sequence (DNA): TGTGCCAGCAGCTTAACGGGGATCGCGGACCGAGGGACCGGGGAGCTGTTTTTT. J is TRBJ2-2 and V is TRBV7-3, with D possibly being TRBD2 (5 bases). The CDR3 runs to 18 residues. Per germline, CDR1 SGHTA and CDR2 FQGTGA. V lost 0 bases to trimming and J lost 5 bases, with 19 bases between them.

This clone was counted a single time. The chain couples TRBV27 to TRBJ1-6, with D unclear. Deletions cut 1 base from V and 5 bases from J, with 9 bases between. The germline V gene encodes CDR1 MNHEY and CDR2 SMNVEV (reference sequence). This CDR3 contains 15 residues. In DNA form, the CDR3 reads TGTGCCAGCAGTTTATTCGGGGAAGATAATTCACCCCTCCACTTT. Its translation is CASSLFGEDNSPLHF.

This chain connects TRBV7-3 to TRBJ2-7; TRBD1 agrees at 8 bases. The CDR3 totals 15 residues. The V and J ends lost 1 base and 3 bases, in that order; junction bases with no gene match: 5. Germline V gene data show CDR1 as SGHTA and CDR2 as FQGTGA. CDR3 nucleotide sequence: TGTGCCAGCAGCTTAAACGCCGGGACAGGCTACGAGCAGTACTTC. It codes for CASSLNAGTGYEQYF. Complete variable domain (other parts from reference TRBV7-3 and TRBJ2-7): GAGVSQTPSNKVTEKGKYVELRCDPISGHTALYWYRQSLGQGPEFLIYFQGTGAADDSGLPNDRFFAVRPEGSVSTLKIQRTERGDSAVYLCASSLNAGTGYEQYFGPGTRLTVT.